This TCR beta chain was captured by sequencing in a study of cytomegalovirus exposure and HLA in healthy donors. Study-wide findings and caveats: One variant, a missense change in DCLRE1C, was linked in a later analysis to TCR beta V- and J-gene trimming.

Vbeta (60) and Jbeta (13) primers were used in the PCR. The method was immunoSEQ multiplex PCR; TCRdb's version includes in-frame clones alone and lacks a portion of them. In the table there are 90,000 to 100,000 clones, roughly 80% of which are singletons. This clone was found once. Its antigen remains unidentified. V gave up 0 bases and J gave up 0 bases, with 9 bases separating them. CDR1 is SGHDT and CDR2 is YYEEEE in the germline V gene. The CDR3 consists of 15 residues. The chain recombines TRBV5-6 with TRBJ2-5; D may be TRBD2 (5 bases). Sequenced: PBMCs. This sequence was found in a man aged 40-55 years in good health and CMV-seropositive. CDR3 residues: CASSLGTSYQETQYF. The CDR3 DNA sequence: TGTGCCAGCAGCTTGGGGACTTCGTACCAAGAGACCCAGTACTTC.